The source of this T cell receptor beta chain is a study of response to subunit inactivated influenza vaccine. This CDR3 has 13 amino acids. The germline gives CDR1 MDHEN, CDR2 SYDVKM. The germline V and J ends were trimmed by 2 bases and 2 bases, with 6 bases remaining between them. This clonotype has more than one count but fewer than ten. Its target is unknown. Broader study findings: Authors proposed each seasonal influenza vaccination draws in few new T cells.

One entry per CDR3 protein, called by TCRdb with MiXCR from the RT-PCR reads. The sample has about 170,000 distinct CDR3 sequences, over 8.5% seen once. The TCR originated in a man between 50 and 69 years old who received an inactivated influenza vaccine. The sample here was CD8+ T cells sorted from PBMCs, taken approximately 25 months after vaccination. This chain joins TRBV28 and TRBJ2-5, with D tentatively TRBD1 (5 bases). This chain's CDR3 is CASSLQGQETQYF. The CDR3 coding sequence is TGTGCCAGCAGTTTACAGGGACAAGAGACCCAGTACTTC.